Listed below are T cell receptor beta chains from one sample, sequenced in a study of HIV-infected patients and healthy controls. TCRdb called the 5' RACE reads again in MiXCR, with one record for every CDR3 protein. The data show about 15,000 distinct CDR3 sequences, around 10% seen once. The sample in question was blood, obtained during antiretroviral therapy. Receptors were obtained from an adult with HIV infection. The donor label of this sample is uncertain. Both conserved end residues are part of each CDR3. Each record gives: J gene, V gene, CDR3 protein.

j_call: TRBJ1-1
v_call: TRBV3-1
cdr3_aa: CASSLRTANTEAFF

j_call: TRBJ2-3
v_call: TRBV30
cdr3_aa: CAWSRVSGSRADTQYF

j_call: TRBJ2-5
v_call: TRBV20-1
cdr3_aa: CSAGEGGEKTQYF

j_call: TRBJ1-5
v_call: TRBV24-1
cdr3_aa: CATGTNSNQPQHF

j_call: TRBJ2-7
v_call: TRBV27
cdr3_aa: CASSLSSGQAYEQYF

j_call: TRBJ2-3
v_call: TRBV4-1
cdr3_aa: CASSQMFLQSGNAQYF

j_call: TRBJ2-5
v_call: TRBV5-1
cdr3_aa: CASSRDSGETQYF

j_call: TRBJ2-2
v_call: TRBV7-6
cdr3_aa: CASSYRTGGINTGELFF

j_call: TRBJ2-2
v_call: TRBV18
cdr3_aa: CASSPRTVDSSRELFF

j_call: TRBJ2-4
v_call: TRBV28
cdr3_aa: CASSLSLAGSKNIQYF

j_call: TRBJ1-1
v_call: TRBV28
cdr3_aa: CASSLYGGHGTEAFF

j_call: TRBJ1-4
v_call: TRBV28
cdr3_aa: CASSFRSQTNEKLFF

j_call: TRBJ2-1
v_call: TRBV5-4
cdr3_aa: CASSSGQVYNEQFF

j_call: TRBJ2-3
v_call: TRBV5-1
cdr3_aa: CASSLEGGSTDTQYF

j_call: TRBJ2-1
v_call: TRBV7-9
cdr3_aa: CASSRGSPARYNEQFF

j_call: TRBJ2-5
v_call: TRBV4-1
cdr3_aa: CASSQEGFRTQETQYF

j_call: TRBJ2-4
v_call: TRBV3-1
cdr3_aa: CASSQGTVENIQYF

j_call: TRBJ2-1
v_call: TRBV20-1
cdr3_aa: CSAPSLAPISSYNEQFF

j_call: TRBJ2-3
v_call: TRBV7-9
cdr3_aa: CASSLKADTQYF

j_call: TRBJ2-7
v_call: TRBV20-1
cdr3_aa: CSAPGQGPTYEQYF

j_call: TRBJ2-3
v_call: TRBV11-2
cdr3_aa: CASSLDGAQEHTDTQYF

j_call: TRBJ1-1
v_call: TRBV11-2
cdr3_aa: CASSSLWNRNTEAFF

j_call: TRBJ2-3
v_call: TRBV10-3
cdr3_aa: CATQSWSTDTQYF

j_call: TRBJ2-5
v_call: TRBV12-3/TRBV12-4
cdr3_aa: CASSLWAGAPSETQYF

j_call: TRBJ2-3
v_call: TRBV6-5
cdr3_aa: CASSPQAASTDTQYF

j_call: TRBJ2-2
v_call: TRBV7-2
cdr3_aa: CASSSTYPGELFF

j_call: TRBJ2-1
v_call: TRBV19
cdr3_aa: CASRVTSGIPYEQFF

j_call: TRBJ2-2
v_call: TRBV19
cdr3_aa: CASSMVLATGTGNLRELFF

j_call: TRBJ2-3
v_call: TRBV24-1
cdr3_aa: CATSVSGSIDTQYF

j_call: TRBJ2-3
v_call: TRBV7-8
cdr3_aa: CASSSRQGADTQYF

j_call: TRBJ2-3
v_call: TRBV5-4
cdr3_aa: CASSLSTDTQYF

j_call: TRBJ2-5
v_call: TRBV2
cdr3_aa: CAGRLAGGKETQYF

j_call: TRBJ2-7
v_call: TRBV7-8
cdr3_aa: CASSLSESPSYEQYF

j_call: TRBJ2-1
v_call: TRBV10-3
cdr3_aa: CAISGGRGADEQFF

j_call: TRBJ1-5
v_call: TRBV5-1
cdr3_aa: CASSLGQGINQPQHF

j_call: TRBJ2-1
v_call: TRBV11-2
cdr3_aa: CASSSPAGRRLVDNEQFF

j_call: TRBJ2-6
v_call: TRBV6-2/TRBV6-3
cdr3_aa: CASLDQGPSSGANVLTF

j_call: TRBJ2-1
v_call: TRBV6-2/TRBV6-3
cdr3_aa: CASSRGPETNEQFF

j_call: TRBJ2-1
v_call: TRBV3-1
cdr3_aa: CASSQDRGTNNEQFF

j_call: TRBJ2-3
v_call: TRBV7-8
cdr3_aa: CASSDRGLSTDTQYF

j_call: TRBJ2-3
v_call: TRBV5-4
cdr3_aa: CASSSPYQGPGQGDTDTQYF

j_call: TRBJ2-2
v_call: TRBV5-1
cdr3_aa: CASSLEFGQGGTGELFF

j_call: TRBJ2-3
v_call: TRBV20-1
cdr3_aa: CSARTAGTDTQYF

j_call: TRBJ2-1
v_call: TRBV29-1
cdr3_aa: CSLGDSWEQFF